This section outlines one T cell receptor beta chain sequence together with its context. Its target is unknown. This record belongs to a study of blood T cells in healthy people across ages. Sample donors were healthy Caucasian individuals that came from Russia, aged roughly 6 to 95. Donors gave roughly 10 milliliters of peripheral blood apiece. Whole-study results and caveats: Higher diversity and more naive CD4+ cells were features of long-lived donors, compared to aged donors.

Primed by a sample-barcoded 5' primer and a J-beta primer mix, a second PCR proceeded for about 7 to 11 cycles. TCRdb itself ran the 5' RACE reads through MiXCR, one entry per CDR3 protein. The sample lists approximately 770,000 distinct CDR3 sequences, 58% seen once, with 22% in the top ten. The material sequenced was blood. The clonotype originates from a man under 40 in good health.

The DNA for the CDR3 is TGTGCTAGCGAAAGAGCGGGGGGCGGGAGCAATCAGCCCCAGCATTTT. This gives the protein CASERAGGGSNQPQHF. V and J are TRBV12-5 and TRBJ1-5; TRBD1 might be the D (6 bases). The CDR3 has 16 residues. Per the germline V gene, CDR1 is LGHNT and CDR2 is FRNRAP. The germline V and J ends were trimmed by 9 bases and 1 base, with 19 bases remaining between them.